This is a list of T cell receptor beta chains from one sample in a study of cytomegalovirus exposure and HLA in healthy donors. The repertoire was sequenced with immunoSEQ multiplex PCR; TCRdb's copy has only in-frame clones and lacks some. The profile shows around 120,000 clones, approximately 88% of them singletons. Sequenced sample: PBMCs. These receptors originate from a woman between 18 and 29 years old in good health and CMV-seropositive. The CDR3 runs from the conserved cysteine through the conserved F or W. A D gene is named only where the DNA matches it firmly. Rows may omit the clone size; those that give it use once, few, many or a size class.

v_call: TRBV11-2; clone_size: NA; j_call: TRBJ2-4; d_call: TRBD1; cdr3_nt: TGTGCCAGCGGACTGGGACAGACCCTAGCCAAAAACATTCAGTACTTC; cdr3_aa: CASGLGQTLAKNIQYF
v_call: TRBV27; clone_size: NA; j_call: TRBJ2-1; d_call: NA; cdr3_nt: TGTGCCAGCAGTTTAGCGGGCGGGATGGCCTACAATGAGCAGTTCTTC; cdr3_aa: CASSLAGGMAYNEQFF
v_call: TRBV29-1; clone_size: NA; j_call: TRBJ2-7; d_call: TRBD2; cdr3_nt: TGCAGCGTCCTGGCGGGTAGCGGGAGTCCCCACGAGCAGTACTTC; cdr3_aa: CSVLAGSGSPHEQYF
v_call: TRBV30; clone_size: few; j_call: TRBJ1-4; d_call: NA; cdr3_nt: TGTGCCTGGGGACGGGGGGTTGTGGAAAAACTGTTTTTT; cdr3_aa: CAWGRGVVEKLFF
v_call: TRBV27; clone_size: NA; j_call: TRBJ1-1; d_call: NA; cdr3_nt: TGTGCCAGCAGTTTTCGGGGCAGGGGCAGGAACACTGAAGCTTTCTTT; cdr3_aa: CASSFRGRGRNTEAFF
v_call: TRBV15; clone_size: NA; j_call: TRBJ1-1; d_call: NA; cdr3_nt: TGTGCCACTGAGGGGGGGGCAACGTCTTTCTTT; cdr3_aa: CATEGGATSFF
v_call: TRBV28; clone_size: NA; j_call: TRBJ2-7; d_call: NA; cdr3_nt: TGTGCCAGCAGTTTAAGGAGACACGAGCAGTACTTC; cdr3_aa: CASSLRRHEQYF
v_call: TRBV4-2; clone_size: NA; j_call: TRBJ2-2; d_call: NA; cdr3_nt: TGTGCCAGCAGCCAAGACCAGTGGGCTATGAACACCGGGGAGCTGTTTTTT; cdr3_aa: CASSQDQWAMNTGELFF
v_call: TRBV2; clone_size: few; j_call: TRBJ1-2; d_call: TRBD1; cdr3_nt: TGTGCCAGCAGTGGACAGGGCTACTATGGCTACACCTTC; cdr3_aa: CASSGQGYYGYTF
v_call: TRBV18; clone_size: NA; j_call: TRBJ1-1; d_call: TRBD1; cdr3_nt: TGTGCCAGCTCGCCAGGAACAGGGGGCGCGATGAACACTGAAGCTTTCTTT; cdr3_aa: CASSPGTGGAMNTEAFF
v_call: TRBV6-5; clone_size: NA; j_call: TRBJ2-7; d_call: NA; cdr3_nt: TGTGCCAGCAGTTACGGATACGGGGGGCTCGAGCAGTACTTC; cdr3_aa: CASSYGYGGLEQYF
v_call: TRBV27; clone_size: NA; j_call: TRBJ1-5; d_call: NA; cdr3_nt: TGTGCCAGCAGTTTACAGGGGAACAATCAGCCCCAGCATTTT; cdr3_aa: CASSLQGNNQPQHF
v_call: TRBV5-4; clone_size: NA; j_call: TRBJ2-2; d_call: TRBD1; cdr3_nt: TGTGCCAGCAGCTACCGGGACAGAAACACCGGGGAGCTGTTTTTT; cdr3_aa: CASSYRDRNTGELFF
v_call: TRBV25-1; clone_size: once; j_call: TRBJ1-2; d_call: NA; cdr3_nt: TGTGCCAGCAGTGAGGGGGGGGCCGTTAACTATGGCTACACCTTC; cdr3_aa: CASSEGGAVNYGYTF
v_call: TRBV5-1; clone_size: NA; j_call: TRBJ1-1; d_call: NA; cdr3_nt: TGCGCCAGCAGCTCCGGGGAGTCCGTCACTGAAGCTTTCTTT; cdr3_aa: CASSSGESVTEAFF
v_call: TRBV13; clone_size: NA; j_call: TRBJ2-7; d_call: NA; cdr3_nt: TGTGCCAGCAGTGAGGCCTATCGCTCCTACGAGCAGTACTTC; cdr3_aa: CASSEAYRSYEQYF
v_call: TRBV2; clone_size: NA; j_call: TRBJ1-6; d_call: TRBD1; cdr3_nt: TGTGCCAGCAGTGGCACAGGGGCTTCTAATTCACCCCTCCACTTT; cdr3_aa: CASSGTGASNSPLHF
v_call: TRBV13; clone_size: NA; j_call: TRBJ2-5; d_call: NA; cdr3_nt: TGTGCCAGCAGCATCCAGGGGCAAGAGACCCAGTACTTC; cdr3_aa: CASSIQGQETQYF
v_call: TRBV2; clone_size: few; j_call: TRBJ1-4; d_call: TRBD1; cdr3_nt: TGTGCCAGCAGTGGGGGGACAGGCACTAATGAAAAACTGTTTTTT; cdr3_aa: CASSGGTGTNEKLFF
v_call: TRBV5-4; clone_size: once; j_call: TRBJ2-7; d_call: TRBD1; cdr3_nt: TGTGCCAGCAGCTTCGGACAGGAATCCTACGAGCAGTACTTC; cdr3_aa: CASSFGQESYEQYF
v_call: TRBV5-6; clone_size: NA; j_call: TRBJ2-7; d_call: NA; cdr3_nt: TGTGCCAGCAGTTTTACCGGGAGACTTGGTGAGCAGTACTTC; cdr3_aa: CASSFTGRLGEQYF
v_call: TRBV27; clone_size: few; j_call: TRBJ2-2; d_call: TRBD1; cdr3_nt: TGTGCCAGCAATCGACAGGGCACCGGGGAGCTGTTTTTT; cdr3_aa: CASNRQGTGELFF
v_call: TRBV9; clone_size: once; j_call: TRBJ2-7; d_call: NA; cdr3_nt: TGTGCCAGCAGCGTAGTCGGGACACCAAACTACGAGCAGTACTTC; cdr3_aa: CASSVVGTPNYEQYF
v_call: TRBV29-1; clone_size: NA; j_call: TRBJ1-4; d_call: NA; cdr3_nt: TGCAGCGGGGACCGACTCCGGGGGTCGACTAATGAAAAACTGTTTTTT; cdr3_aa: CSGDRLRGSTNEKLFF
v_call: TRBV7-9; clone_size: once; j_call: TRBJ1-2; d_call: TRBD1; cdr3_nt: TGTGCCAGCAGCCAAGGACAGGGGGCGATAAACTATGGCTACACCTTC; cdr3_aa: CASSQGQGAINYGYTF
v_call: TRBV7-9; clone_size: NA; j_call: TRBJ1-2; d_call: NA; cdr3_nt: TGTGCCAGCAGCTTGGCAGGGCTGGTCTATGGCTACACCTTC; cdr3_aa: CASSLAGLVYGYTF
v_call: TRBV30; clone_size: NA; j_call: TRBJ1-2; d_call: NA; cdr3_nt: TGTGCCTGGAGTGTATCCCGACAGGCCAGTGGGGGCTACACCTTC; cdr3_aa: CAWSVSRQASGGYTF
v_call: TRBV19; clone_size: NA; j_call: TRBJ2-5; d_call: NA; cdr3_nt: TGTGCCAGTAGCGGGACAATCCAAGAGACCCAGTACTTC; cdr3_aa: CASSGTIQETQYF
v_call: TRBV10-3; clone_size: NA; j_call: TRBJ1-2; d_call: TRBD1; cdr3_nt: TGTGCCATCAGTGAGTCGACTCAGGGGGCGCGGACATCTGGCTACACCTTC; cdr3_aa: CAISESTQGARTSGYTF
v_call: TRBV5-1; clone_size: NA; j_call: TRBJ1-2; d_call: TRBD1; cdr3_nt: TGCGCCAGCAGCCCCAAGGTGACAGGGGAGCAGGGCTATGGCTACACCTTC; cdr3_aa: CASSPKVTGEQGYGYTF
v_call: TRBV25-1; clone_size: NA; j_call: TRBJ2-3; d_call: NA; cdr3_nt: TGTGCCATTCAGGACAGAACTAGCACAGATACGCAGTATTTT; cdr3_aa: CAIQDRTSTDTQYF
v_call: TRBV5-4; clone_size: NA; j_call: TRBJ2-2; d_call: NA; cdr3_nt: TGTGCCAGCAGCTTGGGGAGCGGGGAGCTGTTTTTT; cdr3_aa: CASSLGSGELFF
v_call: TRBV18; clone_size: NA; j_call: TRBJ1-2; d_call: NA; cdr3_nt: TGTGCCAGCTCCCCACGAGGGGGTTATGGCTACACCTTC; cdr3_aa: CASSPRGGYGYTF
v_call: TRBV5-6; clone_size: NA; j_call: TRBJ1-1; d_call: TRBD1; cdr3_nt: TGTGCCAGCAGCTTGTGGGACAGGACGAACACTGAAGCTTTCTTT; cdr3_aa: CASSLWDRTNTEAFF
v_call: TRBV11-2; clone_size: once; j_call: TRBJ1-1; d_call: NA; cdr3_nt: TGTGCCAGCAGCTTCTTGGGCCGGAACACTGAAGCTTTCTTT; cdr3_aa: CASSFLGRNTEAFF
v_call: TRBV7-6; clone_size: NA; j_call: TRBJ2-3; d_call: NA; cdr3_nt: TGTGCCAGCACCTCGTCCGGGACTAGCACAGATACGCAGTATTTT; cdr3_aa: CASTSSGTSTDTQYF
v_call: TRBV11-1; clone_size: NA; j_call: TRBJ1-6; d_call: NA; cdr3_nt: TGTGCCAGCAGCTTAGGGTCGTCGTCAGATTCACCCCTCCACTTT; cdr3_aa: CASSLGSSSDSPLHF